These T cell receptor beta chains were read from a single sample in a study of blood T cell repertoires in COVID-19. Sequencing used immunoSEQ multiplex PCR; TCRdb keeps in-frame clones, though not all of them. The sample carries about 150,000 clones, around four fifths recorded once. The specimen sequenced was peripheral blood. These receptors originate from a middle-aged woman with active or convalescent COVID-19. Each CDR3 is given with its conserved first and last residue. A D gene is named only where the DNA matches it firmly. The listing skips clone size in some rows; elsewhere it reads once, few, many or a size class.

j_call: TRBJ1-2
clone_size: .
v_call: TRBV19
d_call: .
cdr3_nt: TGTGCCAGTAGTAGTCCTCATTCGGGAGCCTTTGGGGGCTACACCTTC
cdr3_aa: CASSSPHSGAFGGYTF

j_call: TRBJ1-2
clone_size: once
v_call: TRBV7-2
d_call: .
cdr3_nt: TGTGCCAGCAGGAAGAACACAGGGTCTAACTATGGCTACACCTTC
cdr3_aa: CASRKNTGSNYGYTF

j_call: TRBJ1-5
clone_size: .
v_call: TRBV18
d_call: TRBD1
cdr3_nt: TGTGCCAGCTCACCGAGGACAGGGAGCAATAATCAGCCCCAGCATTTT
cdr3_aa: CASSPRTGSNNQPQHF

j_call: TRBJ1-4
clone_size: .
v_call: TRBV28
d_call: TRBD1
cdr3_nt: TGTGCCAGCAGCACGTCGACAGGGAGCACTGAAAAACTGTTTTTT
cdr3_aa: CASSTSTGSTEKLFF

j_call: TRBJ1-2
clone_size: .
v_call: TRBV4-1
d_call: TRBD1
cdr3_nt: TGCGCCAGCAGCCAAGGGGGCTGGGGGACAGGGGGGTATTATGGCTACACCTTC
cdr3_aa: CASSQGGWGTGGYYGYTF

j_call: TRBJ1-5
clone_size: .
v_call: TRBV5-8
d_call: TRBD1
cdr3_nt: TGTGCCAGCAGCCCGGGACAGGGGAACGATCAGCCCCAGCATTTT
cdr3_aa: CASSPGQGNDQPQHF

j_call: TRBJ1-6
clone_size: .
v_call: TRBV6-2/TRBV6-3
d_call: TRBD1
cdr3_nt: TGTGCCAGCAGTTACGGGACAGGGGTCTATTCACCCCTCCACTTT
cdr3_aa: CASSYGTGVYSPLHF

j_call: TRBJ2-1
clone_size: .
v_call: TRBV2
d_call: .
cdr3_nt: TGTGCCAGCAGTGATGAGGAGCTAGCACCCCTCTACAATGAGCAGTTCTTC
cdr3_aa: CASSDEELAPLYNEQFF

j_call: TRBJ1-2
clone_size: few
v_call: TRBV19
d_call: .
cdr3_nt: TGTGCCAGTGGGACGGGAGGCGGCTACACCTTC
cdr3_aa: CASGTGGGYTF

j_call: TRBJ2-1
clone_size: .
v_call: TRBV30
d_call: .
cdr3_nt: TGTGCCTGGAGAACTTTCGGGTTCGACAATGAGCAGTTCTTC
cdr3_aa: CAWRTFGFDNEQFF

j_call: TRBJ1-1
clone_size: .
v_call: TRBV11-2
d_call: .
cdr3_nt: TGTGCCAGCAGCTTAGATAGGGGCACCCCGCGCACTGAAGCTTTCTTT
cdr3_aa: CASSLDRGTPRTEAFF

j_call: TRBJ1-2
clone_size: .
v_call: TRBV5-1
d_call: .
cdr3_nt: TGCGCCAGCAGCGCTACGGACGTCGGGGGTTACACCTTC
cdr3_aa: CASSATDVGGYTF

j_call: TRBJ1-3
clone_size: .
v_call: TRBV18
d_call: TRBD1
cdr3_nt: TGTGCCAGCTCACTCGGGACAGGGAACTCTGGAAACACCATATATTTT
cdr3_aa: CASSLGTGNSGNTIYF

j_call: TRBJ2-7
clone_size: few
v_call: TRBV7-6
d_call: TRBD2
cdr3_nt: TGTGCCAGCAGCTTAGGGTCGGGGGGGGTGCCCTACGAGCAGTACTTC
cdr3_aa: CASSLGSGGVPYEQYF

j_call: TRBJ1-1
clone_size: once
v_call: TRBV19
d_call: .
cdr3_nt: TGTGCCAGTAGCCCTGGATGGTCAACAGGGGCTTTCTTT
cdr3_aa: CASSPGWSTGAFF

j_call: TRBJ1-1
clone_size: .
v_call: TRBV7-2
d_call: TRBD1
cdr3_nt: TGTGCCAGCAGCTTAGCCGGGACAGGTCGCGGGGCTTTCTTT
cdr3_aa: CASSLAGTGRGAFF

j_call: TRBJ1-5
clone_size: .
v_call: TRBV5-5
d_call: .
cdr3_nt: TGTGCCAGCAGCCTCTCGGGACATGGCGCCACCCAGCATTTT
cdr3_aa: CASSLSGHGATQHF

j_call: TRBJ2-7
clone_size: .
v_call: TRBV5-1
d_call: TRBD2
cdr3_nt: TGCGCCAGCAGCCCATGGACTAGCGGGAGCTACGAGCAGTACTTC
cdr3_aa: CASSPWTSGSYEQYF

j_call: TRBJ1-2
clone_size: .
v_call: TRBV6-5
d_call: .
cdr3_nt: TGTGCCAGCAGTTACGACCCGACGGGGGGCTACACCTTC
cdr3_aa: CASSYDPTGGYTF

j_call: TRBJ1-1
clone_size: .
v_call: TRBV28
d_call: .
cdr3_nt: TGTGCCAGCCGCCCCCTAGGGGACACTGAAGCTTTCTTT
cdr3_aa: CASRPLGDTEAFF

j_call: TRBJ1-6
clone_size: .
v_call: TRBV5-6
d_call: TRBD1
cdr3_nt: TGTGCCAGCAGCTCCCGGGACAGGCTGGATTCACCCCTCCACTTT
cdr3_aa: CASSSRDRLDSPLHF

j_call: TRBJ1-2
clone_size: .
v_call: TRBV28
d_call: TRBD1
cdr3_nt: TGTGCCATTTTCACCGGGACAGGGGGGTTGGGCTATGGCTACACCTTC
cdr3_aa: CAIFTGTGGLGYGYTF

j_call: TRBJ2-7
clone_size: .
v_call: TRBV7-2
d_call: .
cdr3_nt: TGTGCCAGCAGCCCAGTCCCCCGCAGGGGCTACGAGCAGTACTTC
cdr3_aa: CASSPVPRRGYEQYF

j_call: TRBJ2-2
clone_size: .
v_call: TRBV7-8
d_call: .
cdr3_nt: TGTGCCAGCAGTTCCCCCCTAGGGGAACTCCCCGGGGAGCTGTTTTTT
cdr3_aa: CASSSPLGELPGELFF

j_call: TRBJ1-1
clone_size: .
v_call: TRBV5-1
d_call: .
cdr3_nt: TGCGCCAGCAGCTTGGAAAGGGGTGAAGCTTTCTTT
cdr3_aa: CASSLERGEAFF

j_call: TRBJ2-1
clone_size: once
v_call: TRBV4-2
d_call: TRBD2
cdr3_nt: TGTGCCAGCAGCCAAGCGTCGACTAGCGGGGGGTACAATGAGCAGTTCTTC
cdr3_aa: CASSQASTSGGYNEQFF

j_call: TRBJ1-1
clone_size: few
v_call: TRBV29-1
d_call: .
cdr3_nt: TGCAGCGTCCGGGGGAACACTGAAGCTTTCTTT
cdr3_aa: CSVRGNTEAFF

j_call: TRBJ1-5
clone_size: .
v_call: TRBV10-3
d_call: .
cdr3_nt: TGTGCCACGGCAAGGGACATCAATCAGCCCCAGCATTTT
cdr3_aa: CATARDINQPQHF

j_call: TRBJ1-1
clone_size: .
v_call: TRBV5-4
d_call: TRBD1
cdr3_nt: TGTGCCAGCAGCGGGACAGGATTTATGAACACTGAAGCTTTCTTT
cdr3_aa: CASSGTGFMNTEAFF

j_call: TRBJ2-2
clone_size: once
v_call: TRBV29-1
d_call: .
cdr3_nt: TGCAGCGTTATGGCAAGACAGCCGAACACCGGGGAGCTGTTTTTT
cdr3_aa: CSVMARQPNTGELFF

j_call: TRBJ1-2
clone_size: few
v_call: TRBV30
d_call: .
cdr3_nt: TGTGCCTGGGGCACCTCCCGAGGGGGTGGCTACACCTTC
cdr3_aa: CAWGTSRGGGYTF

j_call: TRBJ1-1
clone_size: .
v_call: TRBV28
d_call: .
cdr3_nt: TGTGCCAGCAGTATCAGGAACACTGAAGCTTTCTTT
cdr3_aa: CASSIRNTEAFF

j_call: TRBJ2-7
clone_size: few
v_call: TRBV5-4
d_call: .
cdr3_nt: TGTGCCAGCAGCTTGGAGGGGTACGAGCAGTACTTC
cdr3_aa: CASSLEGYEQYF

j_call: TRBJ2-1
clone_size: .
v_call: TRBV6-6
d_call: .
cdr3_nt: TGTGCCAGCAGTTACGAGGCGAGCTCCTACAATGAGCAGTTCTTC
cdr3_aa: CASSYEASSYNEQFF

j_call: TRBJ1-5
clone_size: .
v_call: TRBV28
d_call: .
cdr3_nt: TGTGCCAGCAGTTCTCATGAGTGGCAGCCCCAGCATTTT
cdr3_aa: CASSSHEWQPQHF

j_call: TRBJ2-3
clone_size: .
v_call: TRBV11-2
d_call: TRBD2
cdr3_nt: TGTGCCAGCAGCCTACGTCGACTAGCGGATACAGATACGCAGTATTTT
cdr3_aa: CASSLRRLADTDTQYF

j_call: TRBJ2-3
clone_size: once
v_call: TRBV28
d_call: .
cdr3_nt: TGTGCCAGCAGCCCGACTCGAAGACATACGCAGTATTTT
cdr3_aa: CASSPTRRHTQYF

j_call: TRBJ2-3
clone_size: .
v_call: TRBV6-6
d_call: .
cdr3_nt: TGTGCCAGCAGTTACTCGCGGGATGCGGATACGCAGTATTTT
cdr3_aa: CASSYSRDADTQYF

j_call: TRBJ2-2
clone_size: .
v_call: TRBV5-5
d_call: .
cdr3_nt: TGTGCCAGCAGCGTCACAGGTTTCACCGGGGAGCTGTTTTTT
cdr3_aa: CASSVTGFTGELFF

j_call: TRBJ2-2
clone_size: .
v_call: TRBV15
d_call: TRBD2
cdr3_nt: TGTGCCACCAGCAGAGACCCCCTAGCGGCGAACACCGGGGAGCTGTTTTTT
cdr3_aa: CATSRDPLAANTGELFF

j_call: TRBJ1-5
clone_size: once
v_call: TRBV5-1
d_call: .
cdr3_nt: TGCGCCAGCAGTCCCGAGGCGGGATCCCTAAATCAGCCCCAGCATTTT
cdr3_aa: CASSPEAGSLNQPQHF

j_call: TRBJ1-6
clone_size: .
v_call: TRBV30
d_call: .
cdr3_nt: TGTGCCTGGAGTGCCGGGGGTGGGAATTCACCCCTCCACTTT
cdr3_aa: CAWSAGGGNSPLHF

j_call: TRBJ1-1
clone_size: .
v_call: TRBV5-1
d_call: TRBD1
cdr3_nt: TGCGCCAGCGCGACGCTTCCTTGGACAGGGGGCCAGAACACTGAAGCTTTCTTT
cdr3_aa: CASATLPWTGGQNTEAFF

j_call: TRBJ1-4
clone_size: .
v_call: TRBV19
d_call: TRBD1
cdr3_nt: TGTGCCAGTAGTATAGGCGGGACAGGCGGGAATGAAAAACTGTTTTTT
cdr3_aa: CASSIGGTGGNEKLFF

j_call: TRBJ2-1
clone_size: .
v_call: TRBV13
d_call: TRBD2
cdr3_nt: TGTGCCAGCAGCTTAGGTCGAAGCGGGAGTGGAACGGATGAGCAGTTCTTC
cdr3_aa: CASSLGRSGSGTDEQFF

j_call: TRBJ2-3
clone_size: .
v_call: TRBV5-1
d_call: .
cdr3_nt: TGCGCCAGCGCCGGATTTAAGAGGGTCACAGATACGCAGTATTTT
cdr3_aa: CASAGFKRVTDTQYF

j_call: TRBJ2-5
clone_size: .
v_call: TRBV11-2
d_call: .
cdr3_nt: TGTGCCAGCAGCCCAGGGCCAGTACAAGAGACCCAGTACTTC
cdr3_aa: CASSPGPVQETQYF

j_call: TRBJ1-2
clone_size: .
v_call: TRBV11-2
d_call: .
cdr3_nt: TGTGCCAGCAGCAGTCCTACAGCTTCCGCCATCTATGGCTACACCTTC
cdr3_aa: CASSSPTASAIYGYTF

j_call: TRBJ1-3
clone_size: .
v_call: TRBV9
d_call: .
cdr3_nt: TGTGCCAGTGGGAGTTGGGGGCTTGGAAACACCATATATTTT
cdr3_aa: CASGSWGLGNTIYF

j_call: TRBJ2-2
clone_size: .
v_call: TRBV11-2
d_call: TRBD2
cdr3_nt: TGTGCCAGCAGCCCTAGACTAGCGGGGCAGAACACCGGGGAGCTGTTTTTT
cdr3_aa: CASSPRLAGQNTGELFF

j_call: TRBJ1-1
clone_size: .
v_call: TRBV18
d_call: .
cdr3_nt: TGTGCCAGCTCAACACAAGACAGTGGCACTGAAGCTTTCTTT
cdr3_aa: CASSTQDSGTEAFF

j_call: TRBJ1-1
clone_size: .
v_call: TRBV19
d_call: TRBD1
cdr3_nt: TGTGCCAGTAGTATTAGGACAGGGCTCGGCACTGAAGCTTTCTTT
cdr3_aa: CASSIRTGLGTEAFF